This T cell receptor beta chain was documented in a study of T cells in localized non-small cell lung cancer. Overall study results and limits: Among the top 100 tumor clones, a median 57 appeared in adjacent lung.

Notes on this clone: Its antigen is undetermined.

Trimming removed 2 bases from V and 3 bases from J; junction bases left unmatched: 6. This CDR3 is 16 amino acids long. Germline V gene lookup returns CDR1 SGHVS and CDR2 FQNEAQ. The data were produced by immunoSEQ multiplex PCR, yet TCRdb's version contains in-frame clones alone and is incomplete. Here the sample spans fewer than 90,000 clones, 60% to 85% being singletons. This clonotype originated in a man aged 40-75 years with stage II squamous cell lung carcinoma. The rearrangement joins TRBV7-8 to TRBJ1-2; 10 positions agree with TRBD1. Sample: PBMCs, taken before any cancer treatment. CDR3 region: CASSLHPTGGDYGYTF. CDR3 bases: TGTGCCAGCAGCTTACATCCGACAGGGGGCGACTATGGCTACACCTTC.